The 19 T cell receptor beta chains below come from one sample, sequenced in a study of blood T cell repertoires in COVID-19. Produced via immunoSEQ multiplex PCR; TCRdb's table is partial and in-frame only. Found here are 28,000 or so clones, 85% to 90% of them singletons; the top ten hold about 7.6%. Sequencing input: peripheral blood. These receptors were obtained from a human donor in a cohort sampled during active COVID-19.

This clone appeared a single time. The rearrangement links TRBV29-1 to TRBJ1-1; D might be TRBD1 (6 bases). V was cut by 7 bases and J by 2 bases, with 11 bases left in between. The germline gives CDR1 SQVTM, CDR2 ANQGSEA. The CDR3 has 12 amino acids. CDR3 sequence: CSEQGYNTEAFF. The CDR3 nucleotides are TGCAGCGAGCAGGGGTACAACACTGAAGCTTTCTTT.

This clone was recorded once. This chain links TRBV5-6 with TRBJ1-6; D not resolved. CDR1 and CDR2 from the germline V gene are SGHDT and YYEEEE. The CDR3 loop spans 14 amino acids. Trimming removed 0 bases at V and 7 bases at J, with 8 bases between. CDR3 residues: CASSLDLPNSPLHF. As DNA, the CDR3 is TGTGCCAGCAGCTTGGATCTCCCCAATTCACCCCTCCACTTT.

The chain uses TRBV6-5 and TRBJ1-1; maybe TRBD1 (5 bases). The CDR3 is made up of 14 amino acids. V lost 7 bases and J 0 bases, leaving 12 bases between the germline ends. Germline CDR1 is MNHEY and CDR2 is SVGAGI. CDR3 sequence: CASTQTVMNTEAFF. CDR3 DNA sequence: TGTGCCAGCACGCAGACAGTAATGAACACTGAAGCTTTCTTT.

The J gene is TRBJ2-1, the V gene TRBV29-1; D is ambiguous. Between the trimmed V and J ends, which lost 7 bases and 8 bases, there was a span of 9 bases. The CDR3 runs 10 residues. Germline V gene sequence: CDR1 SQVTM, CDR2 ANQGSEA. The CDR3 spells CSATEYEQFF. In nucleotides, the CDR3 is TGCAGCGCCACAGAGTATGAGCAGTTCTTC.

The rearrangement joins TRBV3-1 (or the pseudogene TRBV3-2) to TRBJ2-1; D gene ambiguous. The CDR3 runs 14 residues. V was cut by 0 bases and J by 6 bases, with 9 bases left in between. Germline V gene lookup returns CDR1 LGHDT and CDR2 YNNKEL (reference sequence). The CDR3 DNA is TGTGCCAGCAGCCAAGATCCGGGTTCCAATGAGCAGTTCTTC. It specifies CASSQDPGSNEQFF.

This clone was counted only a few times. The chain carries TRBV3-1 (or the pseudogene TRBV3-2) and TRBJ1-3; the match to TRBD1 covers 7 bases. CDR1 LGHDT and CDR2 YNNKEL come from the germline V gene (reference sequence). The length of the CDR3 is 15 residues. V shed 1 base and J 5 bases; nucleotides not matched to a gene: 5. CDR3 in DNA: TGTGCCAGCAGCCAAGCGGGACAGACGAGAAACACCATATATTTT. Translation: CASSQAGQTRNTIYF.

The J gene is TRBJ2-5, the V gene TRBV27, with 10 bases identical to TRBD2. This CDR3 region has 15 residues. Looked up from germline, CDR1 is MNHEY and CDR2 is SMNVEV (reference sequence). After removal of 7 bases from V and 5 bases from J, the junction contained 10 bases not matched to a gene. The CDR3 protein is CASKGSGGAWETQYF. The CDR3 coding sequence is TGTGCCAGCAAGGGGAGCGGGGGGGCCTGGGAGACCCAGTACTTC.

The chain links TRBV10-3 to TRBJ1-3; tentative D call: TRBD1 (5 bases). CDR3 length: 15 residues. Germline CDR1 ENHRY, CDR2 SYGVKD. Trimming shortened V by 1 base and J by 3 bases, and 10 bases separated the two germline ends. The CDR3 is CAISELLGVGNTIYF. The CDR3, as DNA: TGTGCCATCAGTGAGTTGTTAGGGGTTGGAAACACCATATATTTT.

The CDR3 protein is CASSGTVPYEQYF. In DNA form, the CDR3 reads TGCGCCAGCAGTGGGACAGTCCCCTACGAGCAGTACTTC. The V call is TRBV10-2, the J call TRBJ2-7; D possibly corresponds to TRBD1 (6 bases). V shed 4 bases and J shed 2 bases, with 9 bases lying between them. CDR1 and CDR2 from the germline V gene are WSHSY and SAAADI. CDR3 length: 13 amino acids.

The genes are TRBV5-1 and TRBJ2-7, with D possibly matching TRBD1 (5 bases). Looked up from germline, CDR1 is SGHRS and CDR2 is YFSETQ. V was clipped by 4 bases and J by 4 bases, with 15 bases between them. The CDR3 extends over 14 amino acids. The CDR3 bases are TGCGCCAGCAGCGCCGAGACAGCGCCTTACGAGCAGTACTTC. Translation gives CASSAETAPYEQYF.

The chain joins TRBV4-1 to TRBJ2-7; maybe TRBD1 (6 bases). The germline CDR1 and CDR2 sequences are MGHRA and YSYEKL. V was pared by 0 bases and J by 2 bases, with 11 bases between. The CDR3 runs 15 residues. CDR3 DNA sequence: TGCGCCAGCAGCCAAGAGTCAGGACAGCCCTACGAGCAGTACTTC. Amino acids: CASSQESGQPYEQYF.

The chain combines TRBV19 with TRBJ2-5; 8 bases line up with TRBD2. The junction had 18 bases not matched to a gene; V was cut back by 7 bases and J by 5 bases. CDR3 size: 17 residues. The germline CDR1 and CDR2 sequences are LNHDA and SQIVND (reference sequence). This CDR3 reads CASTKLPGLGGRETQYF. The CDR3 DNA is TGTGCCAGTACCAAACTACCGGGACTAGGAGGTCGGGAGACCCAGTACTTC.

The V and J genes are TRBV5-1 and TRBJ2-3; 7 bases match TRBD1. Germline CDR1 and CDR2: SGHRS and YFSETQ. The CDR3 contains 15 residues. V shed 7 bases, J shed 3 bases, and the junction held 11 bases outside the gene matches. The CDR3 sequence is CASLQGQPATDTQYF. The CDR3 nucleotides read TGCGCCAGCCTCCAGGGACAGCCCGCGACAGATACGCAGTATTTT.

The chain is built from TRBV28 and TRBJ1-2; tentatively, D is TRBD1 (6 bases). Germline V gives CDR1 MDHEN, CDR2 SYDVKM. The ends were cut back, 5 bases at V and 7 bases at J, with 14 bases in the middle. CDR3 length: 13 amino acids. The CDR3 sequence is CASSPDRLIGYTF. CDR3 nucleotides: TGTGCCAGCAGTCCCGACAGGTTGATTGGCTACACCTTC.

This clone was observed a single time. The V gene is TRBV21-1, the J gene TRBJ2-1; the table's D call TRBD2 went unverified against the DNA. TRBV21-1 is reported as a pseudogene. This CDR3 is built from 17 residues. The CDR3 bases are TGTGCCAGCAGCAAAGGAGGACTAGCGGACGGATACAATGAGCAGTTCTTC. Translated: CASSKGGLADGYNEQFF.

The V and J genes are TRBV7-8 and TRBJ1-5, with 7 bases fitting TRBD1. Germline-derived CDR1 and CDR2 are SGHVS and FQNEAQ. The CDR3 is made up of 19 amino acids. With 5 bases clipped from V and 3 bases from J, the junction kept 19 bases outside the gene matches. The CDR3 bases are TGTGCCAGCAGCGGAGAGACAGGGAAGGGGATGTCGGACAATCAGCCCCAGCATTTT. It codes for CASSGETGKGMSDNQPQHF.

The chain carries TRBV28 and TRBJ2-7; D ambiguous. This CDR3 spans 17 amino acids. V lost 2 bases and J 0 bases, leaving 17 bases between the germline ends. The germline V gene encodes CDR1 MDHEN and CDR2 SYDVKM. The CDR3 DNA reads TGTGCCAGCAGTTTAGATCCGCTAGGTTACCCCTCCTACGAGCAGTACTTC. This codes for CASSLDPLGYPSYEQYF.

The V gene is TRBV7-2, the J gene TRBJ2-3, with 9 bases that match TRBD2. Per germline, CDR1 SGHTA and CDR2 FQGNSA. The CDR3 runs to 16 residues. Trimming removed 5 bases from V and 4 bases from J; junction bases left unmatched: 10. CDR3 coding DNA: TGTGCCAGCAGCCCCACTTGGCGGGGGGGGTCAGATACGCAGTATTTT. It is translated as CASSPTWRGGSDTQYF.

The V gene is TRBV10-3, the J gene TRBJ2-7; 7 positions match TRBD1. V was clipped by 2 bases and J by 0 bases; unmatched bases: 7. Germline values: CDR1 ENHRY, CDR2 SYGVKD. The CDR3 totals 16 residues. The CDR3: CAISEPDRATSYEQYF. The CDR3 DNA reads as TGTGCCATCAGTGAGCCTGACAGGGCTACCTCCTACGAGCAGTACTTC.